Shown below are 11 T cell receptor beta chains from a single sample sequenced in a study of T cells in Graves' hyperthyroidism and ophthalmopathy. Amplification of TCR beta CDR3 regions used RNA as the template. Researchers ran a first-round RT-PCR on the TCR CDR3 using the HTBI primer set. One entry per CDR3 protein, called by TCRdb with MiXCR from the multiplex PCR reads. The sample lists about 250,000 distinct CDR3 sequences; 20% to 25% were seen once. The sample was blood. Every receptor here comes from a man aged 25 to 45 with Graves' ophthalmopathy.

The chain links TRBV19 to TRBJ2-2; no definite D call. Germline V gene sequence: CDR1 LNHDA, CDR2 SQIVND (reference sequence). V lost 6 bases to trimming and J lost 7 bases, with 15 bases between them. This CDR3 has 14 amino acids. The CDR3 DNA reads TGTGCCAGTAGCACTATAGTGTCTCGCGGGGAGCTGTTTTTT. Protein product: CASSTIVSRGELFF. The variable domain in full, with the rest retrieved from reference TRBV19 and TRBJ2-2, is DGGITQSPKYLFRKEGQNVTLSCEQNLNHDAMYWYRQDPGQGLRLIYYSQIVNDFQKGDIAEGYSVSREKKESFPLTVTSAQKNPTAFYLCASSTIVSRGELFFGEGSRLTVL.

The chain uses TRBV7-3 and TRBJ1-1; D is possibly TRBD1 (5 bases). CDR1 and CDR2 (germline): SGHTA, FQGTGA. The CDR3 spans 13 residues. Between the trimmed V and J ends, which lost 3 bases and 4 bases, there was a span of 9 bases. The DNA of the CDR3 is TGTGCCAGCAGCTTCTCCGGGACCACTGAAGCTTTCTTT. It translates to CASSFSGTTEAFF.

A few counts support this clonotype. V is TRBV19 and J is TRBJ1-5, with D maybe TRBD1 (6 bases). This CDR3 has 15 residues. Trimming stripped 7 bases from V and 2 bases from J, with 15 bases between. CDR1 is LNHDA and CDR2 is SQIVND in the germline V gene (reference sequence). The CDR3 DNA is TGTGCCAGTATGGGTGCAGGGGTGGGCAATCAGCCCCAGCATTTT. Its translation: CASMGAGVGNQPQHF.

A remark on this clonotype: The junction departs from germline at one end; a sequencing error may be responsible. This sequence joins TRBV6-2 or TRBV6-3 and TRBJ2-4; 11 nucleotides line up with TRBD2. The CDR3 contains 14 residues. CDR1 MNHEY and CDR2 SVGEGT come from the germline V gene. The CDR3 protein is CASRSLAGANNQYF. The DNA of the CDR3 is TGTGCCAGCAGATCACTAGCGGGGGCCAACAATCAGTACTTC.

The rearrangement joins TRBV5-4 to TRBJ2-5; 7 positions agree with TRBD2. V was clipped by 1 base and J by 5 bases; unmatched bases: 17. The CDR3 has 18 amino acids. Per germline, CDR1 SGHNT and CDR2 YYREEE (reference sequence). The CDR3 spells CASSLQHTRASGWETQYF. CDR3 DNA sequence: TGTGCCAGCAGCTTGCAGCATACGAGGGCTAGCGGATGGGAGACCCAGTACTTC.

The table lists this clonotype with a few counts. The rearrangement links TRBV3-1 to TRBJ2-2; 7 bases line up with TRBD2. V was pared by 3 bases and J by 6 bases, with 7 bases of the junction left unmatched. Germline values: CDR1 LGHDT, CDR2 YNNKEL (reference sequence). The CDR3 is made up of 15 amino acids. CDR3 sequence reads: CASSHSLAGAGELFF. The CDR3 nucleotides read TGTGCCAGCAGCCACTCATTGGCGGGGGCCGGGGAGCTGTTTTTT. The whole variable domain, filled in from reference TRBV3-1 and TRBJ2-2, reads DTAVSQTPKYLVTQMGNDKSIKCEQNLGHDTMYWYKQDSKKFLKIMFSYNNKELIINETVPNRFSPKSPDKAHLNLHINSLELGDSAVYFCASSHSLAGAGELFFGEGSRLTVL.

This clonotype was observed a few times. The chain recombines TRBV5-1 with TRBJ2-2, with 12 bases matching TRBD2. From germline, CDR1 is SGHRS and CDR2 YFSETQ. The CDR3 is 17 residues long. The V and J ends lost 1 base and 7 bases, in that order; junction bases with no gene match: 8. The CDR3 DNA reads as TGCGCCAGCAGCTTGTGGCAAAGACTAGCGGGAGACGGGGAGCTGTTTTTT. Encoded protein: CASSLWQRLAGDGELFF.

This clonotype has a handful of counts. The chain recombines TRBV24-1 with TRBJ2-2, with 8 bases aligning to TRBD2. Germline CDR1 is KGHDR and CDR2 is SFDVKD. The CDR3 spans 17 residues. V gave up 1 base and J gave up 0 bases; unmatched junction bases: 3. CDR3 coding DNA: TGTGCCACCAGTGATTTCGGGGGACTAGCGAACACCGGGGAGCTGTTTTTT. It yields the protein CATSDFGGLANTGELFF.

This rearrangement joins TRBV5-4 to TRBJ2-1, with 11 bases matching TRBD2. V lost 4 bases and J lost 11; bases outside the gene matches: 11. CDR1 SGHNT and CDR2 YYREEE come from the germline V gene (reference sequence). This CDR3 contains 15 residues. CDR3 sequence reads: CASSGPGTSGTKQFF. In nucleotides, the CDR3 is TGTGCCAGCAGCGGACCCGGGACTAGCGGCACCAAGCAGTTCTTC.

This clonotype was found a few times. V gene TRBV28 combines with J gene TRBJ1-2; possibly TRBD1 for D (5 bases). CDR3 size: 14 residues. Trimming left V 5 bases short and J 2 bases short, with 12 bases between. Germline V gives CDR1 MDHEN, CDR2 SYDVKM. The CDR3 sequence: CASSGTTENYGYTF. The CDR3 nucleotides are TGTGCCAGCAGTGGGACGACCGAAAACTATGGCTACACCTTC.

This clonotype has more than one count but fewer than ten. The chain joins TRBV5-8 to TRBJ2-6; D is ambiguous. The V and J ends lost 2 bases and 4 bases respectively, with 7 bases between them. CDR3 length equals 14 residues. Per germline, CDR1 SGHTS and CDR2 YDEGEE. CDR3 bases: TGTGCCAGCAGCTTTAGGGCCGGGGCCAACGTCCTGACTTTC. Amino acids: CASSFRAGANVLTF.